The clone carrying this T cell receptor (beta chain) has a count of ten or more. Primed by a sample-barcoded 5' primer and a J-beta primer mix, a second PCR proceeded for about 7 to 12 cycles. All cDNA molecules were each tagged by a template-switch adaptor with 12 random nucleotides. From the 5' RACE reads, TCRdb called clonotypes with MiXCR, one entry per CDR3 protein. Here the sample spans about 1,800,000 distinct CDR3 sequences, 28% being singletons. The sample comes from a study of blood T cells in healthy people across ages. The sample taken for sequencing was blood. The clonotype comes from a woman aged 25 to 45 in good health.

CDR3 in DNA: TGTGCCATCAATACGGGATCACGGTGGGAGACCCAGTACTTC. Translating it yields CAINTGSRWETQYF. The gene calls are TRBV10-3 and TRBJ2-5; tentatively, D is TRBD2 (5 bases). The germline V gene encodes CDR1 ENHRY and CDR2 SYGVKD. V lost 7 bases and J lost 5, with 17 bases in between. The CDR3 totals 14 residues.